The sequence of this T cell receptor beta chain was determined in a study of blood T cell repertoires in COVID-19. As for the study in general: Samples came from the United States, Italy and Spain, spanning acute and convalescent COVID-19.

This clone was counted a few times. The CDR3 is made up of 16 amino acids. Per germline, CDR1 ENHRY and CDR2 SYGVKD. The ends lost 0 bases at V and 5 bases at J; junction bases unmatched: 6. Authors' data handling: Reference gene primer amplification gave nucleated cell count estimates. The table came from immunoSEQ multiplex PCR; TCRdb's copy has only in-frame clones and leaves some out. That table is the source of V, J and clone size, and D and trimming were worked out from the DNA. This table has some 110,000 clones, over 80% appearing once. The rearrangement links TRBV10-3 to TRBJ2-3; 9 bases are a match to TRBD2. Sample: peripheral blood. The TCR originated in an older woman with acute or convalescent COVID-19. The CDR3 DNA follows: TGTGCCATCAGTGAGTCGTTAGCGGGGGTAGGAGATACGCAGTATTTT. Translated: CAISESLAGVGDTQYF.